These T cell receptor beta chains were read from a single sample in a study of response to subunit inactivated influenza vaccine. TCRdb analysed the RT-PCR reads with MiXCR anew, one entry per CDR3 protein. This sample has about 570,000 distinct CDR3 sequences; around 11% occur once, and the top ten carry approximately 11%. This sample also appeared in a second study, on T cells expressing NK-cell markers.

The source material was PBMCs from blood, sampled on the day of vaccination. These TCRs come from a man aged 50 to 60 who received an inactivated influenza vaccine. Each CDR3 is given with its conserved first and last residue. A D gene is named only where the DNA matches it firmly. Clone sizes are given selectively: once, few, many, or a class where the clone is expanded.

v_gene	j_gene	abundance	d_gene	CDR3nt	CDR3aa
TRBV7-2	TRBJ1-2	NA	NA	TGTGCCAGCAGCTTTGGGTCAGCCCCTGGCTATGGCTACACCTTC	CASSFGSAPGYGYTF
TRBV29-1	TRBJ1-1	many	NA	TGCAGCGTTGGGCAGGGAGCGAACACTGAAGCTTTCTTT	CSVGQGANTEAFF
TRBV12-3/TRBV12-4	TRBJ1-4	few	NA	TGTGCCAGCAGTTTATCGGGACGCCCAACTAATGAAAAACTGTTTTTT	CASSLSGRPTNEKLFF
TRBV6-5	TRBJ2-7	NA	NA	TGTGCCAGCAGTTACTCACGGGGCGGTGAGCAGTACTTC	CASSYSRGGEQYF
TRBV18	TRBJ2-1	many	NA	TGTGCCAGCTCACCAATCGGGGCTCTAAGCTCCTACAATGAGCAGTTCTTC	CASSPIGALSSYNEQFF
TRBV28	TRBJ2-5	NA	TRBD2	TGTGCCAGCAGTTTCACTAGCGGGAGGGCCGGAGAGACCCAGTACTTC	CASSFTSGRAGETQYF
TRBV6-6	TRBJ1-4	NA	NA	TGTGCCATCTCTGGGGGACCGGAAAAACTGTTTTTT	CAISGGPEKLFF
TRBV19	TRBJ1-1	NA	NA	TGTGCCAGCAATCCACCCCCGGGGAACACTGAAGCTTTCTTT	CASNPPPGNTEAFF
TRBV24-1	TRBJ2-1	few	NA	TGTGCCACCAGTGATTCACCTGACAGGATCCCTTACAATGAGCAGTTCTTC	CATSDSPDRIPYNEQFF
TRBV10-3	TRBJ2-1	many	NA	TGTGCCATCAGTGAGTCCGATGGCAGGCCCTCCTACAATGAGCAGTTCTTC	CAISESDGRPSYNEQFF
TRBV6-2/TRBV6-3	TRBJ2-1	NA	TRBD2	TGTGCCAGCAGTTACGCCGTAGCGGGGGGTAACAATGAGCAGTTCTTC	CASSYAVAGGNNEQFF
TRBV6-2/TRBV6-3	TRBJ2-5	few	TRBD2	TGTGCCAGCAGACCCTACCTAGCGGGGGAAGAGACCCAGTACTTC	CASRPYLAGEETQYF
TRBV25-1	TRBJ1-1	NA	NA	TGTGCCAGCAGTGATGGCAAGCCGAACTCGGGCACTGAAGCTTTCTTT	CASSDGKPNSGTEAFF
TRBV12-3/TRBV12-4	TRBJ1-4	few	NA	TGTGCCAGCAGTTTAGGGGGACTGGCCGATGAAAAACTGTTTTTT	CASSLGGLADEKLFF
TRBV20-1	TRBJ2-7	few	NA	TGCAGTGCTAGTTATAACTACGAGCAGTACTTC	CSASYNYEQYF
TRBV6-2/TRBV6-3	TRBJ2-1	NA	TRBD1	TGTGCCAGCAAATATCGAAGTGGGACAGATTACAATGAGCAGTTCTTC	CASKYRSGTDYNEQFF
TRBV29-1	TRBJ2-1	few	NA	TGCAGCGTTGAAGAAATGGCGTTTAGCTCCTACAATGAGCAGTTCTTC	CSVEEMAFSSYNEQFF
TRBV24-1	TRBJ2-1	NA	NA	TGTGCCACCAGTAGAGCCGGGACAAGTGAGCAGTTCTTC	CATSRAGTSEQFF
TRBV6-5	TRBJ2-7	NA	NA	TGTGCCAGCAGTCACGACAGGACCTACGAGCAGTACTTC	CASSHDRTYEQYF
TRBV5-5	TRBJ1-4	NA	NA	TGTGCCAGCAGCTCCGGACAGCGTAATGAAAAACTGTTTTTT	CASSSGQRNEKLFF
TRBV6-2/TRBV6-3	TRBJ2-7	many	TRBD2	TGTGCCAGCGGACTAGCGGGAGTGAGCGAGCAGTACTTC	CASGLAGVSEQYF
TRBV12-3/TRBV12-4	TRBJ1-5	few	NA	TGTGCCAGCAGTTTCACGGGCAGGGGACAGCCCCAGCATTTT	CASSFTGRGQPQHF
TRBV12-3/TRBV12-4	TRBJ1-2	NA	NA	TGTGCCAGCAGTTGGGATGGGAAGAACTATGGCTACACCTTC	CASSWDGKNYGYTF
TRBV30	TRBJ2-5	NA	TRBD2	TGTGCCTGGAGTGACCGACTAGCCGGGGAGACCCAGTACTTC	CAWSDRLAGETQYF
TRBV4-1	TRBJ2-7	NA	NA	TGCGCCAGCAGCCAAGTCGGGCGGGCTCTCCCCTACGAGCAGTACTTC	CASSQVGRALPYEQYF
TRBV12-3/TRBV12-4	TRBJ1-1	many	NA	TGTGCCAGCAGTCTGAACTTCGCTGAAGCTTTCTTT	CASSLNFAEAFF
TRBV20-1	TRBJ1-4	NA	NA	TGCAGTGCTAGAGATTTGCAGGATCGTAATGAAAAACTGTTTTTT	CSARDLQDRNEKLFF
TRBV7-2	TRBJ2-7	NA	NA	TGTGCCAGCAGCTTAAGCGGCCAGGGTCTCTACGAGCAGTACTTC	CASSLSGQGLYEQYF
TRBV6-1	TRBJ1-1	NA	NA	TGTGCCAGCAGTGACGGATTACGGAACACTGAAGCTTTCTTT	CASSDGLRNTEAFF
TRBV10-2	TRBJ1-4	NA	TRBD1	TGCGCCAGCAGTGAAGGTCGAGCCGGGACAGCAACTAATGAAAAACTGTTTTTT	CASSEGRAGTATNEKLFF
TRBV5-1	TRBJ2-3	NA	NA	TGCGCCAGCAGCTTGGTTCCTAGGGGGGGCCGGGCAGATACGCAGTATTTT	CASSLVPRGGRADTQYF
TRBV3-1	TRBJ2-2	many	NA	TGTGCCAGCAGCCAAGATTTTGCGGGACCGGGGAGCCGTGGGGAGCTGTTTTTT	CASSQDFAGPGSRGELFF
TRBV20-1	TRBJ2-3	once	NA	TGCAGTGCTAGTCATACCGTGCGGAAGAGCGTCACAGATACGCAGTATTTT	CSASHTVRKSVTDTQYF
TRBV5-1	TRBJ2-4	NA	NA	TGCGCCAGCAGTCCCAGTGGGAAAAACATTCAGTACTTC	CASSPSGKNIQYF
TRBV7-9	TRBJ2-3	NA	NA	TGTGCCAGCAGCTTAGATCCAACCACAGATACGCAGTATTTT	CASSLDPTTDTQYF
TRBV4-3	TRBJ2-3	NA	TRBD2	TGCGCCAGCAGCCTATTCCCGGGACTACACCCAGCGGATACGCAGTATTTT	CASSLFPGLHPADTQYF
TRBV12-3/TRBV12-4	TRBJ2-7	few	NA	TGTGCCAGCAGACCCGGGGCCGCCTACGAGCAGTACTTC	CASRPGAAYEQYF
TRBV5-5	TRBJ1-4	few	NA	TGTGCCAGCAGCTTGGGACAGAGACGAGAAAAACTGTTTTTT	CASSLGQRREKLFF
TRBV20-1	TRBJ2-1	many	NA	TGCAGTGCTAGATCCCCGCCAAGCCGCAGCAATGAGCAGTTCTTC	CSARSPPSRSNEQFF
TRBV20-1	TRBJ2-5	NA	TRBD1	TGCAGTGCTAGCAGGGGGAACCTGGGTGAGACCCAGTACTTC	CSASRGNLGETQYF
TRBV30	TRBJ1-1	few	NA	TGTGCCTGGAGTTGGGAGAACACTGAAGCTTTCTTT	CAWSWENTEAFF
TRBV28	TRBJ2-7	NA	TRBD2	TGTGCCAGCACAATAACTAGCGGGAGGAGGGAGCAGTACTTC	CASTITSGRREQYF
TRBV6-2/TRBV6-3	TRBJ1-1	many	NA	TGTGCCAGCAGCAGGACCGGAGAAGCTTTCTTT	CASSRTGEAFF
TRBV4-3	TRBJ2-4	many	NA	TGCGCCAGCAGCCAAGGTTCCGGGAGTTTGGGAAACATTCAGTACTTC	CASSQGSGSLGNIQYF
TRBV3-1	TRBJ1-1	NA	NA	TGTGCCAGCAGCTCTATTGGGGGCACTGAAGCTTTCTTT	CASSSIGGTEAFF
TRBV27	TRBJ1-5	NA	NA	TGTGCCAGCAGTTTGATCGGCGGGGGTGATAGCAATCAGCCCCAGCATTTT	CASSLIGGGDSNQPQHF
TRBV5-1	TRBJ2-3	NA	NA	TGCGCCAGCAGCTTGGGACTAGGGGGCGGAGCGCAGTATTTT	CASSLGLGGGAQYF
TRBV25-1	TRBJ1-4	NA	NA	TGTGCCAGCAGTTATCGGACCGGTGAAAAACTGTTTTTT	CASSYRTGEKLFF